This T cell receptor beta chain was found in a study of PD-1 blockade in classical Hodgkin lymphoma. Overall study findings and caveats: Exclusion was the outcome for patients who began nivolumab under 1 year after ASCT. Patients newly diagnosed and complete responders had comparable baseline diversity. Baseline TCR diversity was reportedly lower in newly diagnosed patients than healthy donors. A significant rise in TCR diversity was seen by C4D1 for CD4+ cells but not for CD8+ cells.

This clone turned up a few times. No antigen is known for it. Stated time point: cycle 4 day 1 (C4D1), after about 6 weeks of nivolumab. There was relapse after autologous stem cell transplantation in every patient, and there was variation in brentuximab vedotin exposure. Germline CDR1 and CDR2: LGHNA and YSLEER. CDR3 length equals 17 residues. V was pared by 0 bases and J by 3 bases, with 17 bases between. Data came from immunoSEQ multiplex PCR; TCRdb stores just in-frame clones and leaves some out. Of roughly 50,000 clones in the sample, around nine tenths were seen once. Sequenced here: peripheral blood mononuclear cells (PBMCs), sampled before the fourth cycle of nivolumab. This receptor was obtained from a human donor with classical Hodgkin lymphoma. V gene TRBV4-3 combines with J gene TRBJ2-5; D remains unclear. This CDR3 is CASSQDTGLRSEETQYF. The CDR3 DNA sequence: TGCGCCAGCAGCCAAGATACGGGCTTGCGTAGTGAAGAGACCCAGTACTTC.